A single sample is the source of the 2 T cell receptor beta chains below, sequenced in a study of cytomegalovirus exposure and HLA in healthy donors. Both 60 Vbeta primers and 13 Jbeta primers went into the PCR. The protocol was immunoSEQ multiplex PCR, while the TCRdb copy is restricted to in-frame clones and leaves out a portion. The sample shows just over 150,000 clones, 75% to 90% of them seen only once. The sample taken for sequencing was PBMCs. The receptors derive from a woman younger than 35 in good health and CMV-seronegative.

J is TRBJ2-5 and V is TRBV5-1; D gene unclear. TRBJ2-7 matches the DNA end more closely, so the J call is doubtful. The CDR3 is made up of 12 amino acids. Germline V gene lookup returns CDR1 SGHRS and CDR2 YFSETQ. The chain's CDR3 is CASSLGYYEQYF. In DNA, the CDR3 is TGCGCCAGCAGCTTGGGATACTACGAGCAGTACTTC.

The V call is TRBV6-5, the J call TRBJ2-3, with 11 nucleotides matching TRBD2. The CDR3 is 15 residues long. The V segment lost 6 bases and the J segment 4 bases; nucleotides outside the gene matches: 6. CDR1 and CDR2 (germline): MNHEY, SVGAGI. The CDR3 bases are TGTGCCAGCAGACCTACTAGCGGGAGCGCAGATACGCAGTATTTT. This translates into CASRPTSGSADTQYF.